A single TCR beta chain is shown here with its context. The specificity of this receptor is unknown. Within one base of it there is no much larger clone, and no base qualities were kept. The CDR3 sequence holds 14 residues, the cysteine and phenylalanine included. Only CDR3 DNA remains: 42 bases, in frame from the first base. After removal of 0 bases from V and 10 bases from J, the junction retains 3 bases not matched to a gene. For CDR1 and CDR2, the germline V gene lists MNHEY and SVGAGI. TCR CDR3 regions were amplified from genomic DNA by multiplex PCR using the deep immunoSEQ assay. Extracted genomic DNA from each cell subset was spread evenly across all wells of several immunoSEQ 96-well plates, with each plate serving as a replicate. Each replicate PCR for sorted subsets received around 200 ng genomic DNA, equal to about 30,000 T cell genomes. Purified libraries were quantified with a Qubit 3.0 fluorometer, sized on a Bioanalyzer 2100, and re-quantified with the KAPA Library Quantification kit. Each immunoSEQ 96-well plate was sequenced on its own single-read 150-cycle Illumina NextSeq 550 flow cell. Per the source publication's procedure: Because the immunoSEQ output included only junctional sequences and no quality scores, the filtering could not be the same as the filtering used for full-length reads. Sequences were annotated with PyIR, a Python wrapper for IgBLAST v1.9, and V/J genes and CDR3 were assigned using IMGT germline references. Any read was removed if the V/J assignment was weak (E-value above 1e-6), the CDR3 was missing, or the read contained stop codons, out-of-frame junctions, or ambiguous translated residues. V3J clonotypes were defined as sequences sharing the same inferred V gene, J gene, and CDR3 amino acid sequence. Percentage overlap between repertoires was calculated by dividing the number of shared unique clonotypes by the size of the smaller repertoire. Repertoire richness was assessed with RTK rarefaction, the Chao1 estimator, and Recon v2.1 estimates of unobserved clonotypes. For all TCRbeta clonotypes obtained by the gDNA method from a few donors, generation probabilities were computed with OLGA. TCRdb took over this immuneACCESS table, retaining in-frame rearrangements with V and J assigned. Such tables are incomplete; in checked studies, under half of the missing clones stem from an unresolved V gene, and the remainder is unexplained. V and J calls and clone size are as listed in that table; D and trimming were resolved from the DNA. The sample has about 2 million clones on record, about 94% of them singletons. The ten largest clones take up 0.9% to 1.5% of the sample.

These data originate in a study of shared clonotypes between healthy human individuals (dated by TCRdb to the early 2020s). At the level of the whole study: Two women and a few men aged 18 to 49 years were included in the cohort. Per donor, three plates each were used for CD4 naive and CD4 memory, two for CD8 naive, and one for CD8 memory. To increase sequencing depth and limit assay-specific biases, different laboratories used diverse techniques to prepare libraries and sequence TCR repertoires. Leukapheresis yielded between about 0.94 and 8.9 billion PBMCs per donor. To estimate repertoire size and how much clonotype sharing occurs between individuals, the study deeply sequenced the blood TCR repertoires of about five healthy adults. Summary of the overall study and its limitations: When several donors were compared, the shared fraction of clonotypes was about 5.4% for naive CD4, roughly 3.3% for naive CD8, roughly 2.3% for memory CD4, and under 0.5% for memory CD8. Naive subsets generally had larger estimated clonotype richness than memory subsets did. The genetic and exposure-history diversity represented was limited by the small number of donors. Only blood was sampled, and tissue TCR repertoires likely differ from those in blood. Based on pairwise subsampling, the degree of clonotype sharing among donors was expected to be affected by sequencing depth. Rarefaction of sorted-subset datasets indicated incomplete sequencing despite the large sequencing depth. Clonotypes shared by all four sorted-subset donors showed higher generation probabilities than non-shared clonotypes.

CD8 naive samples consisted of CD45RO-negative cells that were positively selected for CCR7, yielding a CD45RA+CCR7+ population without TemRA cells. Healthy HIV-negative adults with no recently reported acute infections or vaccinations were included as donors. Every donor was a Caucasian adult living in Nashville, Tennessee, USA. Blood was obtained by leukapheresis, after which PBMCs were separated by Ficoll-Histopaque density gradient centrifugation and cryopreserved in liquid nitrogen vapor phase. Analytical flow cytometry was used to check the purity and quantity of every magnetically sorted T cell population. From each sorted fraction, genomic DNA was isolated and quantified by UV absorbance on a Nanodrop 2000c.

This TCR was sampled from a man aged 18 to 30 in good health. The source material was naive CD8+ T cells sorted from blood. The cell subset or site label, as the study defines it: CD45RA+CCR7+. The chain is made from TRBV6-5 and TRBJ1-6; 7 bases in the middle match TRBD1. The nucleotide sequence is TGTGCCAGCAGTTACTCGATACAGGGGTCACCCCTCCACTTT. Its protein reads: CASSYSIQGSPLHF.